The clone carrying this T cell receptor beta chain was observed a handful of times. TCRdb reprocessed the 5' RACE reads with MiXCR, giving one entry per CDR3 protein. This table has roughly 58,000 distinct CDR3 sequences, under 14% appearing once. This entry comes from a study of early T cells in non-severe SARS-CoV-2 infection. Study as a whole: Unpaired chains resulted from sequencing bulk RNA of unsorted whole blood.

The germline CDR1 and CDR2 sequences are SGHAT and FQNNGV. The CDR3 sequence is 14 residues long. The V gene end was trimmed by 3 bases and the J gene end by 5 bases; junction bases not matched to a gene: 4. This clonotype was obtained from an adult who was a healthcare worker with PCR-confirmed SARS-CoV-2 infection or an uninfected control (not recorded which). This chain links TRBV11-2 with TRBJ2-5; 9 bases are a match to TRBD2. The sample consisted of whole blood. CDR3 bases: TGTGCCAGCAGCTTGGGACTAGCCACCGAGACCCAGTACTTC. It codes for CASSLGLATETQYF.